Listed here are 22 T cell receptor beta chains from one sample, sequenced in a study of blood T cell repertoires in COVID-19. Data came from immunoSEQ multiplex PCR; TCRdb stores just in-frame clones and leaves some out. Found here are about 460,000 clones, around 85% of them singletons; the top ten hold 6.5% to 9.5%. The sequenced material came from PBMCs or T cells enriched from blood (not recorded which). The source is a woman aged 55-69 years who had recovered from COVID-19.

The chain combines TRBV19 with TRBJ1-1, with D perhaps matching TRBD1 (5 bases). This CDR3 region has 12 residues. Germline CDR1 and CDR2: LNHDA and SQIVND (reference sequence). Trimming pared 7 bases from V and 7 bases from J, leaving 13 bases between. The CDR3 loop reads CASKEGSIEAFF. CDR3 bases: TGTGCCAGTAAGGAGGGGAGTATTGAAGCTTTCTTT.

Points on this clone: In the same sample, other DNA sequences code for this CDR3. The rearrangement joins TRBV4-2 to TRBJ2-2; unclear D gene. Germline CDR1 reads LGHNA; CDR2 reads YNFKEQ. This CDR3 is built from 12 residues. V was pared by 0 bases and J by 7 bases, with 3 bases between. CDR3 DNA: TGTGCCAGCAGCCAAGACATCGGGGAGCTGTTTTTT. Translating it yields CASSQDIGELFF.

The chain joins TRBV5-1 to TRBJ2-5; tentative D call: TRBD1 (5 bases). CDR3 length equals 14 residues. The V end lost 7 bases, the J end lost 5 bases, and 18 bases lay between the germline ends. CDR1 and CDR2 (germline): SGHRS, YFSETQ. In DNA form, the CDR3 reads TGCGCCAGCCGTCCCGCGACAGTCGAGGAGACCCAGTACTTC. Translation: CASRPATVEETQYF.

The chain combines TRBV30 with TRBJ2-4; D is possibly TRBD1 (6 bases). V gave up 3 bases and J gave up 7 bases, with 13 bases separating them. The CDR3 is 13 amino acids. Germline V gene lookup returns CDR1 GTSNPN and CDR2 SVGIG (reference sequence). CDR3 bases: TGTGCCTGGAGAACGACAGGAGGTAACATTCAGTACTTC. Residues: CAWRTTGGNIQYF.

The chain uses TRBV10-2 and TRBJ1-5; D is perhaps TRBD1 (5 bases). CDR3 length: 14 amino acids. V gave up 3 bases and J gave up 3 bases, with 9 bases separating them. Germline-derived CDR1 and CDR2 are WSHSY and SAAADI. CDR3 nucleotides: TGCGCCAGCAGTGAAGGCAGGGTCAATCAGCCCCAGCATTTT. Protein product: CASSEGRVNQPQHF.

The chain uses TRBV6-5 and TRBJ1-1; tentative D call: TRBD1 (6 bases). This CDR3 region has 14 residues. The V end lost 6 bases, the J end lost 2 bases, and 13 bases lay between the germline ends. Germline V gene data show CDR1 as MNHEY and CDR2 as SVGAGI. This CDR3 reads CASRKTGGNTEAFF. In DNA, the CDR3 is TGTGCCAGCAGGAAGACAGGAGGCAACACTGAAGCTTTCTTT.

The V and J genes are TRBV10-3 and TRBJ2-7; D unresolved. From germline, CDR1 is ENHRY and CDR2 SYGVKD. Trimming removed 5 bases at V and 4 bases at J, with 9 bases between. The CDR3 contains 12 residues. CDR3 in amino acids: CAISLNGYEQYF. CDR3 DNA: TGTGCCATCAGTTTGAACGGGTACGAGCAGTACTTC.

This chain joins TRBV7-9 and TRBJ1-1, with 7 positions matching TRBD1. Per the germline V gene, CDR1 is SEHNR and CDR2 is FQNEAQ (reference sequence). The length of the CDR3 is 15 residues. The J segment lost 2 bases and the V segment lost 3 bases, leaving 6 bases of the junction unmatched. In nucleotides, the CDR3 is TGTGCCAGCAGCTTCAGACAGGGTGGAAACACTGAAGCTTTCTTT. Encoded protein: CASSFRQGGNTEAFF.

This chain joins TRBV20-1 and TRBJ1-3, with 12 bases that match TRBD1. The germline V gene encodes CDR1 DFQATT and CDR2 SNEGSKA (reference sequence). The CDR3 length is 14 residues. The ends lost 3 bases at V and 7 bases at J; junction bases unmatched: 4. The CDR3 DNA reads as TGCAGTGCTAGTCCCGGGACAGGGGGCAACACCATATATTTT. Translated: CSASPGTGGNTIYF.

The CDR3 loop is CATSSSYNEQFF. The CDR3 DNA follows: TGTGCCACCTCTTCCTCCTACAATGAGCAGTTCTTC. V is TRBV24-1 and J is TRBJ2-1; no reliable D call. Trimming stripped 9 bases from V and 0 bases from J, with 5 bases between. This CDR3 is built from 12 residues. From germline, CDR1 is KGHDR and CDR2 SFDVKD.

The genes are TRBV5-1 and TRBJ1-4, with 7 nucleotides matching TRBD1. CDR3 size: 16 residues. Germline CDR1 reads SGHRS; CDR2 reads YFSETQ. V gave up 1 base and J gave up 3 bases; unmatched junction bases: 6. The CDR3 loop is CASSLTTGIANEKLFF. The CDR3 DNA sequence: TGCGCCAGCAGCTTGACGACAGGGATCGCTAATGAAAAACTGTTTTTT.

This clone came up once. The chain joins TRBV7-2 to TRBJ2-2, with D tentatively TRBD2 (6 bases). V lost 4 bases and J lost 2, with 17 bases in between. Germline V lookup: CDR1 SGHTA, CDR2 FQGNSA. This CDR3 spans 17 amino acids. The DNA for the CDR3 is TGTGCCAGCAGCTCAACCCGCGGGGCCCTCAACACCGGGGAGCTGTTTTTT. Encoded protein: CASSSTRGALNTGELFF.

The CDR3 nucleotides are TGTGCCAGCAGCCCGAGGACAGGGCTCCGATACGAGCAGTACTTC. Encoded protein: CASSPRTGLRYEQYF. The chain employs TRBV9 and TRBJ2-7; 8 bases are a match to TRBD1. CDR3 size: 15 residues. V lost 4 bases, J lost 4 bases, and 10 bases stayed unmatched. CDR1 is SGDLS and CDR2 is YYNGEE in the germline V gene.

This clone was seen a single time. The chain combines TRBV21-1 with TRBJ1-5; the D call of TRBD1 is as the table states it, not checked on the DNA. TRBV21-1 is flagged as a pseudogene. The length of the CDR3 is 16 residues. The CDR3 nucleotides read TGTGCCAGCAGCAGACCTGAGGACAGGGGGAATCAGCCCCAGCATTTT. This encodes CASSRPEDRGNQPQHF.

V gene TRBV6-1 combines with J gene TRBJ2-7; D is perhaps TRBD2 (6 bases). Trimming shortened V by 2 bases and J by 3 bases, and 11 bases separated the two germline ends. The CDR3 extends over 14 amino acids. Germline CDR1 and CDR2: MNHNS and SASEGT. The CDR3 is CASSEPVEGYEQYV. CDR3 sequence (DNA): TGTGCCAGCAGTGAACCCGTGGAGGGCTACGAGCAGTACGTC.

The gene calls are TRBV7-9 and TRBJ2-7; D unresolved. CDR3 length: 12 residues. CDR1 and CDR2 from the germline V gene are SEHNR and FQNEAQ (reference sequence). V gave up 2 bases and J gave up 2 bases, with 4 bases separating them. The CDR3 nucleotides are TGTGCCAGCAGCTTACTCCCCTACGAGCAGTACTTC. Protein: CASSLLPYEQYF.

The chain couples TRBV6-4 to TRBJ1-2, with 8 bases aligning to TRBD1. The CDR3 covers 18 residues. From germline, CDR1 is MRHNA and CDR2 SNTAGT. With V trimmed by 7 bases and J by 0 bases, 16 bases remained unmatched. The CDR3 bases are TGTGCCAGCATTCTCCCCCGGACAGGGCCACCGGCTAACTATGGCTACACCTTC. Its protein is CASILPRTGPPANYGYTF.

This chain joins TRBV2 and TRBJ1-1; possible D gene TRBD1, 6 bases. CDR1 and CDR2 (germline): SNHLY, FYNNEI. V lost 10 bases to trimming and J lost 1 base, with 13 bases between them. The CDR3 contains 13 residues. CDR3 coding DNA: TGTGCCATCAACAGGGATTCGAACACTGAAGCTTTCTTT. This codes for CAINRDSNTEAFF.

This chain links TRBV5-1 with TRBJ1-6, with TRBD1 identical over 12 bases. Germline V lookup: CDR1 SGHRS, CDR2 YFSETQ. This CDR3 contains 16 residues. Losses at the gene ends were 5 bases for V and 10 bases for J; bases not matched to a gene: 10. CDR3 nucleotides: TGCGCCAGCAGTCTTTTCGGGACAGGGGGCCTATCACCCCTCCACTTT. Translation gives CASSLFGTGGLSPLHF.

The CDR3 DNA reads TGTGCCAGCAGTGGCAGGGGGTCCGGCTATGGCTACACCTTC. It is translated as CASSGRGSGYGYTF. This sequence joins TRBV13 and TRBJ1-2; 7 bases are a match to TRBD1. The V gene's germline CDR1 is PRHDT and CDR2 FYEKMQ (reference sequence). V shed 6 bases, J shed 4 bases, and the junction held 8 bases outside the gene matches. CDR3 size: 14 residues.

The gene calls are TRBV3-1 (or the pseudogene TRBV3-2) and TRBJ1-3, with 7 bases lining up with TRBD1. The germline CDR1 and CDR2 sequences are LGHDT and YNNKEL (reference sequence). This CDR3 is built from 18 residues. Trimming cost V 3 bases and J 0 bases; bases outside gene matches: 11. The CDR3: CASSHSPGGLISGNTIYF. CDR3 nucleotides: TGTGCCAGCAGCCATTCCCCAGGGGGGCTCATCTCTGGAAACACCATATATTTT.

Here the CDR3 reads CASSEAPLTDTQYF. The CDR3 DNA reads as TGTGCCAGCAGTGAAGCCCCCCTCACAGATACGCAGTATTTT. V usage is TRBV6-1 and J usage is TRBJ2-3; D uncertain. CDR1 and CDR2 from the germline V gene are MNHNS and SASEGT. The CDR3 totals 14 residues. V was trimmed by 0 bases and J by 2 bases, leaving 6 bases between them.